These 15 T cell receptor beta chains originate from one sample sequenced in a study of blood T cell repertoires in COVID-19. Profiling relied on immunoSEQ multiplex PCR, and the TCRdb table lists in-frame clones only, not all of them. This table has 150,000 to 200,000 clones, roughly 80% appearing once. Sequenced: peripheral blood. The origin of the receptors is a woman aged 40-49 years with COVID-19, enrolled during active disease.

This rearrangement joins TRBV5-1 to TRBJ1-4; 7 bases are a match to TRBD1. Germline V gene data show CDR1 as SGHRS and CDR2 as YFSETQ. This CDR3 region has 14 residues. J lost 7 bases, V lost 0 bases, and 3 bases had no gene match. The CDR3 DNA follows: TGCGCCAGCAGCTTGGGGACAGGCCCTGAAAAACTGTTTTTT. Translated, it gives CASSLGTGPEKLFF.

V is TRBV5-1 and J is TRBJ2-1, with D unclear. Germline CDR1 and CDR2: SGHRS and YFSETQ. Trimming stripped 1 base from V and 9 bases from J, with 8 bases between. CDR3 length: 12 amino acids. Here the CDR3 DNA reads TGCGCCAGCAGCTTGAGATACGGTGAGCAGTTCTTC. This sequence encodes CASSLRYGEQFF.

This clone was recorded a few times. The V and J genes are TRBV29-1 and TRBJ2-1; no reliable D call. The germline CDR1 and CDR2 sequences are SQVTM and ANQGSEA. V lost 1 base to trimming and J lost 12 bases, with 25 bases between them. The CDR3 runs to 16 residues. The CDR3 sequence is CSVEGLSAVGSGSQFF. CDR3 coding DNA: TGCAGCGTTGAAGGTTTGTCGGCAGTAGGATCCGGGTCGCAGTTCTTC.

This chain uses TRBV28 with TRBJ1-3, with unresolved D. The CDR3 is 14 residues long. Germline CDR1 MDHEN, CDR2 SYDVKM. V lost 1 base, J lost 6 bases, and 10 bases lay in between. Written as DNA, the CDR3 is TGTGCCAGCAGTTTATCGGGGTTTGAAAACACCATATATTTT. Translation: CASSLSGFENTIYF.

The chain links TRBV3-1 (or the pseudogene TRBV3-2) to TRBJ2-3; tentative D call: TRBD2 (6 bases). The ends were cut back, 4 bases at V and 1 base at J, with 12 bases in the middle. Germline CDR1 is LGHDT and CDR2 is YNNKEL (reference sequence). The CDR3 extends over 15 amino acids. CDR3: CASSLLADGTDTQYF. CDR3 coding DNA: TGTGCCAGCAGCCTACTAGCTGATGGCACAGATACGCAGTATTTT.

The gene calls are TRBV7-2 and TRBJ1-2; TRBD1 might be the D (6 bases). V was pared by 4 bases and J by 3 bases, with 18 bases between. The CDR3 contains 16 residues. Looked up from germline, CDR1 is SGHTA and CDR2 is FQGNSA. This chain's CDR3 is CASSSDWGGQDYGYTF. CDR3 DNA sequence: TGTGCCAGCAGCTCCGACTGGGGGGGCCAGGACTATGGCTACACCTTC.

In this sample, this clone turned up once. V is TRBV3-1 (or the pseudogene TRBV3-2) and J is TRBJ2-5, with 7 bases identical to TRBD2. After removal of 8 bases from V and 5 bases from J, the junction contained 14 bases not matched to a gene. There are 15 residues in the CDR3. Germline loops: CDR1 LGHDT, CDR2 YNNKEL (reference sequence). The CDR3 nucleotides read TGTGCCAGCGGGCCTCTAGCGGCGCGAGCGGAGACCCAGTACTTC. Protein: CASGPLAARAETQYF.

The CDR3 region has the DNA TGTGCCAGCAGCTCCCCCCGGGGGCGGGAGTTAAACAATGAGCAGTTCTTC. It translates to CASSSPRGRELNNEQFF. J is TRBJ2-1 and V is TRBV7-2, with D possibly being TRBD2 (7 bases). The V gene's germline CDR1 is SGHTA and CDR2 FQGNSA. Between the trimmed V and J ends, which lost 4 bases and 5 bases, there was a span of 21 bases. CDR3 size: 17 residues.

CDR3 region: CASSFVGNQPQHF. DNA of the CDR3: TGTGCCAGCAGCTTTGTCGGCAATCAGCCCCAGCATTTT. The genes are TRBV11-2 and TRBJ1-5; D is uncertain. CDR1 SGHAT and CDR2 FQNNGV come from the germline V gene. The CDR3 runs 13 residues. V shed 3 bases and J shed 2 bases, with 5 bases lying between them.

The chain links TRBV10-2 to TRBJ2-3; 10 bases map to TRBD2. The CDR3 contains 15 residues. The germline gives CDR1 WSHSY, CDR2 SAAADI. Unmatched junction bases numbered 2, after V lost 2 bases and J lost 3 bases. CDR3 DNA: TGCGCCAGCAGTGAGGCTAGCGGGAGAACAGATACGCAGTATTTT. It codes for CASSEASGRTDTQYF.

This clone appeared once. The chain links TRBV7-2 to TRBJ1-2, with D hard to call. This CDR3 has 14 residues. V was cut by 3 bases and J by 4 bases, with 12 bases left in between. CDR1 SGHTA and CDR2 FQGNSA come from the germline V gene. As DNA, the CDR3 is TGTGCCAGCAGCTTGAAACAGAGAAGCTATGGCTACACCTTC. Translated, it gives CASSLKQRSYGYTF.

The chain links TRBV2 to TRBJ1-4, with D perhaps matching TRBD1 (6 bases). The CDR3 sequence is 14 residues long. The germline gives CDR1 SNHLY, CDR2 FYNNEI. The germline V and J ends were trimmed by 8 bases and 2 bases, with 12 bases remaining between them. The CDR3 nucleotides read TGTGCCAGCGCTACACAGGGCACTAATGAAAAACTGTTTTTT. This translates into CASATQGTNEKLFF.

In this sample, this clone turned up a few times. V gene TRBV3-1 (or the pseudogene TRBV3-2) combines with J gene TRBJ2-2; TRBD2 matches 11 bases. The CDR3 sequence is 18 residues long. Germline loops: CDR1 LGHDT, CDR2 YNNKEL (reference sequence). V lost 1 base to trimming and J lost 3 bases; unmatched junction nucleotides: 7. The CDR3 sequence: CASSQGLAGRWDTGELFF. The CDR3 coding sequence is TGTGCCAGCAGCCAAGGACTAGCGGGACGTTGGGACACCGGGGAGCTGTTTTTT.

CDR3 protein: CASSILLGQNTEAFF. The DNA for the CDR3 is TGTGCCAGTAGTATACTACTGGGACAGAACACTGAAGCTTTCTTT. This chain links TRBV19 with TRBJ1-1; D is perhaps TRBD1 (6 bases). Germline CDR1 is LNHDA and CDR2 is SQIVND (reference sequence). The CDR3 totals 15 residues. Trimming left V 2 bases short and J 1 base short, with 11 bases between.

The chain uses TRBV6-4 and TRBJ1-2; a weak D match, TRBD1 (5 bases). The CDR3 has 11 amino acids. The germline V and J ends were trimmed by 6 bases and 5 bases, with 7 bases remaining between them. Germline values: CDR1 MRHNA, CDR2 SNTAGT. Here the CDR3 DNA reads TGTGCCAGCAGGGGGGGGTATGGCTACACCTTC. Translation: CASRGGYGYTF.